What follows are 16 T cell receptor beta chains derived from one specimen sequenced in a study of blood T cell repertoires in COVID-19. Assay: immunoSEQ multiplex PCR; the TCRdb copy retains only in-frame clones and omits some. The data hold around 190,000 clones, with about 88% observed a single time. The sequencing sample was made of peripheral blood. These receptors originate from a man aged 45-65 years with COVID-19, enrolled during active disease.

This clone was counted a few times. J is TRBJ2-2 and V is TRBV27; D gene ambiguous. Germline V CDR1 and CDR2: MNHEY, SMNVEV (reference sequence). The V end lost 2 bases, the J end lost 2 bases, and 3 bases lay between the germline ends. The CDR3 spans 13 residues. CDR3 residues: CASSLPNTGELFF. CDR3 DNA sequence: TGTGCCAGCAGTTTACCTAACACCGGGGAGCTGTTTTTT.

The V call is TRBV5-4, the J call TRBJ2-5; D is perhaps TRBD1 (6 bases). V dropped 2 bases and J dropped 4 bases, with 9 bases sitting between them. Germline V gene sequence: CDR1 SGHNT, CDR2 YYREEE (reference sequence). The CDR3 runs to 13 residues. CDR3 amino acids: CASSLGGSETQYF. The CDR3 DNA reads TGTGCCAGCAGCTTAGGGGGATCAGAGACCCAGTACTTC.

The gene calls are TRBV2 and TRBJ1-2; 7 bases align to TRBD1. The V segment lost 4 bases and the J segment 4 bases; nucleotides outside the gene matches: 18. This CDR3 has 18 amino acids. From germline, CDR1 is SNHLY and CDR2 FYNNEI. Here the CDR3 reads CASSAERGSRGLGYGYTF. The DNA of the CDR3 is TGTGCCAGCAGTGCTGAACGGGGGTCTAGGGGGCTTGGCTATGGCTACACCTTC.

The chain recombines TRBV28 with TRBJ2-1, with D possibly matching TRBD1 (5 bases). V gave up 5 bases and J gave up 14 bases, with 10 bases separating them. This CDR3 has 10 amino acids. Looked up from germline, CDR1 is MDHEN and CDR2 is SYDVKM. CDR3 residues: CASSRGAKFF. The CDR3 DNA is TGTGCCAGCAGTCGTGGGGCAAAGTTCTTC.

This rearrangement joins TRBV2 to TRBJ1-1; D is unclear. CDR3 length: 14 amino acids. Germline CDR1 reads SNHLY; CDR2 reads FYNNEI. The V end lost 2 bases, the J end lost 5 bases, and 12 bases lay between the germline ends. CDR3 residues: CASSELATGTEAFF. CDR3 DNA sequence: TGTGCCAGCAGTGAACTAGCCACTGGGACTGAAGCTTTCTTT.

The CDR3, as DNA: TGCAGCGTTCTGACATCTAACACCGGGGAGCTGTTTTTT. Translation gives CSVLTSNTGELFF. The chain joins TRBV29-1 to TRBJ2-2; no definite D call. The CDR3 runs to 13 residues. The V end lost 5 bases, the J end lost 2 bases, and 9 bases lay between the germline ends. Germline CDR1 and CDR2: SQVTM and ANQGSEA.

Here the CDR3 DNA reads TGTGCCAGTGGGCCCGAAGGGGTAGCGGGGGGCCCGGGGCAGTTCTTC. Its protein product is CASGPEGVAGGPGQFF. This rearrangement joins TRBV19 to TRBJ2-1; 10 nucleotides match TRBD2. The CDR3 consists of 16 residues. Germline CDR1 and CDR2: LNHDA and SQIVND (reference sequence). The V segment lost 8 bases and the J segment 12 bases; nucleotides outside the gene matches: 19.

The genes are TRBV12-3 or TRBV12-4 and TRBJ1-1; D gene uncertain. CDR3 length: 13 amino acids. The ends were cut back, 4 bases at V and 8 bases at J, with 14 bases in the middle. The CDR3 nucleotides read TGTGCCAGCAGTTATATACAAGAATCCGAAGCTTTCTTT. It is translated as CASSYIQESEAFF.

The chain uses TRBV9 and TRBJ2-3, with 13 bases matching TRBD2. After removal of 3 bases from V and 4 bases from J, the junction contained 5 bases not matched to a gene. The germline CDR1 and CDR2 sequences are SGDLS and YYNGEE. The CDR3 is 16 amino acids. The CDR3 protein is CASSATSGGASDTQYF. The CDR3 DNA follows: TGTGCCAGCAGCGCAACTAGCGGGGGGGCATCAGATACGCAGTATTTT.

Only one count was recorded for this clone. The chain recombines TRBV4-3 with TRBJ2-7, with 9 bases lining up with TRBD1. This CDR3 has 16 amino acids. Germline values: CDR1 LGHNA, CDR2 YSLEER. Trimming removed 5 bases from V and 3 bases from J; junction bases left unmatched: 11. The CDR3 bases are TGCGCCAGCAGCGCATTCGGAGGGACAGGGATCTACGAGCAGTACTTC. The encoded protein is CASSAFGGTGIYEQYF.

This clone was detected once. The chain recombines TRBV4-2 with TRBJ2-2; TRBD1 aligns across 7 bases. Germline CDR1 LGHNA, CDR2 YNFKEQ. Trimming took 1 base from V and 4 from J; bases not matched to a gene: 3. The CDR3 contains 15 residues. CDR3 amino acids: CASSQVDRATGELFF. CDR3 DNA sequence: TGTGCCAGCAGCCAAGTTGACAGGGCCACCGGGGAGCTGTTTTTT.

The V call is TRBV18, the J call TRBJ2-7; 9 bases match TRBD1. V was clipped by 3 bases and J by 3 bases; unmatched bases: 3. The CDR3 contains 14 residues. In germline, CDR1 is KGHSH, CDR2 LQKENI. For the CDR3, the DNA is TGTGCCAGCTCACCGGGACAGGGCGACTACGAGCAGTACTTC. Its protein product is CASSPGQGDYEQYF.

V is TRBV24-1 and J is TRBJ2-3; 8 bases agree with TRBD1. The CDR3 length is 14 residues. In germline, CDR1 is KGHDR, CDR2 SFDVKD. Unmatched junction bases numbered 2, after V lost 5 bases and J lost 2 bases. This CDR3 reads CATSVGQVTDTQYF. DNA for the CDR3: TGTGCCACCAGTGTGGGACAGGTCACAGATACGCAGTATTTT.

V and J are TRBV30 and TRBJ2-3, with 8 positions matching TRBD1. CDR1 is GTSNPN and CDR2 is SVGIG in the germline V gene (reference sequence). V lost 7 bases, J lost 0 bases, and 6 bases stayed unmatched. This CDR3 comprises 14 residues. The CDR3 region has the DNA TGTGCCTCCACGACAGGGGCTAGCACAGATACGCAGTATTTT. As protein: CASTTGASTDTQYF.

The rearrangement uses TRBV5-1 and TRBJ2-3; D may be TRBD2 (5 bases). The V gene's germline CDR1 is SGHRS and CDR2 YFSETQ. V lost 7 bases and J lost 0, with 12 bases in between. The CDR3 runs to 14 residues. The CDR3, as DNA: TGCGCCAGCGTCCGCGGCGGGAGCACAGATACGCAGTATTTT. As protein: CASVRGGSTDTQYF.

The chain recombines TRBV11-2 with TRBJ2-5; 8 nucleotides line up with TRBD2. The trim removed 3 bases at V and 3 bases at J, leaving 9 bases unmatched. The CDR3 is 16 amino acids. CDR1 SGHAT and CDR2 FQNNGV come from the germline V gene. Written as DNA, the CDR3 is TGTGCCAGCAGCTTCGTGTCGAGCGGGAGAAAAGAGACCCAGTACTTC. It translates to CASSFVSSGRKETQYF. Supplemented by reference TRBV11-2 and TRBJ2-5, the full variable domain reads EAGVAQSPRYKIIEKRQSVAFWCNPISGHATLYWYQQILGQGPKLLIQFQNNGVVDDSQLPKDRFSAERLKGVDSTLKIQPAKLEDSAVYLCASSFVSSGRKETQYFGPGTRLLVL.